This TCR beta chain was profiled in a study of blood T cell repertoires in COVID-19. Study-level background: Samples taken during acute and convalescent COVID-19 were collected in the United States, Italy and Spain.

Authors' data handling: Estimates of nucleated cell counts were drawn from the amplification of reference gene primers. The table came from immunoSEQ multiplex PCR; TCRdb's copy has only in-frame clones and leaves some out. The DNA gave D and trimming, while V, J and clone size come from that table. The sample lists hundreds of thousands of clones; around 90% were seen once. This CDR3 has 15 residues. V shed 4 bases, J shed 6 bases, and the junction held 4 bases outside the gene matches. Per the germline V gene, CDR1 is SGHTA and CDR2 is FQGNSA. The genes are TRBV7-2 and TRBJ2-1; 12 bases align to TRBD2. This clonotype was sampled from a woman between 40 and 55 years old with COVID-19, enrolled during active disease. The sequencing sample was made of peripheral blood. The CDR3 DNA reads as TGTGCCAGCAGCTCCCTAGCGGGGGGGATCAATGAGCAGTTCTTC. It codes for CASSSLAGGINEQFF. Full variable domain (rest looked up from reference TRBV7-2 and TRBJ2-1): GAGVSQSPSNKVTEKGKDVELRCDPISGHTALYWYRQSLGQGLEFLIYFQGNSAPDKSGLPSDRFSAERTGGSVSTLTIQRTQQEDSAVYLCASSSLAGGINEQFFGPGTRLTVL.